Each of the 6 T cell receptor beta chains below was sequenced from the same sample in a study of cytomegalovirus exposure and HLA in healthy donors. Clones were read by immunoSEQ multiplex PCR, and TCRdb kept only the in-frame ones, dropping some. This table has about 49,000 clones, almost 95% appearing once. Sequencing was carried out using PBMCs. Receptors were obtained from a man aged 18 to 29 in good health and CMV-seronegative.

This clone was seen once. The V call is TRBV5-4, the J call TRBJ2-7; TRBD1 aligns across 7 bases. The germline CDR1 and CDR2 sequences are SGHNT and YYREEE (reference sequence). The CDR3 runs to 14 residues. V lost 9 bases, J lost 6 bases, and 15 bases stayed unmatched. CDR3 nucleotide sequence: TGTGCCACCGTTTCGTCGACAGGGCGCGGCGAGCAGTACTTC. Translated: CATVSSTGRGEQYF. The complete variable domain, with remaining parts taken from reference TRBV5-4 and TRBJ2-7, reads ETGVTQSPTHLIKTRGQQVTLRCSSQSGHNTVSWYQQALGQGPQFIFQYYREEENGRGNFPPRFSGLQFPNYSSELNVNALELDDSALYLCATVSSTGRGEQYFGPGTRLTVT.

The chain has TRBV4-1 and TRBJ2-3; 9 positions agree with TRBD2. V lost 3 bases to trimming and J lost 2 bases; unmatched junction nucleotides: 18. Germline V CDR1 and CDR2: MGHRA, YSYEKL. The length of the CDR3 is 20 residues. The CDR3 is CASSQGPHSGRKRFTDTQYF. CDR3 DNA: TGCGCCAGCAGCCAGGGGCCTCATAGCGGGAGAAAGAGGTTCACAGATACGCAGTATTTT.

This rearrangement joins TRBV19 to TRBJ1-2; no definite D call. The CDR3 spans 14 residues. V lost 2 bases and J lost 3, with 10 bases in between. Germline assignment: CDR1 LNHDA and CDR2 SQIVND (reference sequence). The CDR3 sequence: CASSIKDWYYGYTF. The DNA of the CDR3 is TGTGCCAGTAGTATAAAGGACTGGTACTATGGCTACACCTTC.

The genes are TRBV15 and TRBJ2-5, with unresolved D. CDR1 is LNHNV, CDR2 YYDKDF, per germline (reference sequence). The germline V and J ends were trimmed by 1 base and 3 bases, with 6 bases remaining between them. The CDR3 loop spans 13 amino acids. Written as DNA, the CDR3 is TGTGCCACCAGCAGAGCACCAGAAGAGACCCAGTACTTC. Translated: CATSRAPEETQYF.

V gene TRBV13 combines with J gene TRBJ2-7; maybe TRBD2 (6 bases). This CDR3 region has 13 residues. V dropped 6 bases and J dropped 4 bases, with 13 bases sitting between them. Germline V gene data show CDR1 as PRHDT and CDR2 as FYEKMQ (reference sequence). The CDR3 loop reads CASRASGLYEQYF. The CDR3 DNA reads as TGTGCCAGCAGGGCAAGCGGGTTGTACGAGCAGTACTTC.

J is TRBJ2-1 and V is TRBV12-5; the D gene is possibly TRBD2 (6 bases). The CDR3 spans 15 residues. Germline V CDR1 and CDR2: LGHNT, FRNRAP. The V end was cut by 2 bases, the J end by 5 bases, with 13 bases between. The CDR3 DNA sequence: TGTGCTAGTGGTTTGTCGGCGGGATCGAACAATGAGCAGTTCTTC. Encoded protein: CASGLSAGSNNEQFF.